This TCR beta chain was identified in a study of cytomegalovirus exposure and HLA in healthy donors. Study observations and caveats: A later analysis reportedly found fewer N-insertions in an Asian-associated ancestry cluster than the roughly 670-donor mean.

A note on this clone: Its antigen is still unknown.

PCR amplification relied on 60 Vbeta primers (plus 13 Jbeta primers). Some clones are missing from TCRdb's copy, which holds only in-frame ones; the method was immunoSEQ multiplex PCR. The sample contains more than 130,000 clones, more than 75% of which appear only once. The specimen was PBMCs. This clonotype originated in a male donor in good health and CMV-seronegative.

The CDR3 DNA reads as TGTGCCAGCTCACCGGACAGCGGAGCCAAAAACATTCAGTACTTC. This encodes CASSPDSGAKNIQYF. The chain recombines TRBV18 with TRBJ2-4, with D maybe TRBD1 (6 bases). The CDR3 is 15 amino acids. V lost 3 bases and J lost 0, with 9 bases in between. The germline V gene encodes CDR1 KGHSH and CDR2 LQKENI.